Listed below are T cell receptor beta chains from one sample, sequenced in a study of long-term antiretroviral therapy in people with HIV. Here immunoSEQ multiplex PCR was the method, and the copy in TCRdb shows in-frame clones only, minus some. Altogether some 20,000 clones are present, around four fifths being singletons, with the ten largest covering almost 8%. The sample was unsorted PBMCs, taken at the start of antiretroviral therapy, before treatment. These receptors all come from a woman in her thirties or forties with HIV. The CDR3 runs from the conserved cysteine through the conserved F or W. Each record gives: D gene, J gene, V gene, clone size, CDR3 protein, CDR3 DNA. The D gene is left open where the match is weak. Expanded clones are given a class, and other clones once, few, many or no size at all.

D: TRBD1
J: TRBJ1-2
V: TRBV2
size: once
CDR3: CASSEQGANYGYTF
DNA: TGTGCCAGCAGTGAACAGGGGGCTAACTATGGCTACACCTTC

D: -
J: TRBJ1-3
V: TRBV6-1
size: -
CDR3: CASSETGNTIYF
DNA: TGTGCCAGCAGTGAAACCGGAAACACCATATATTTT

D: -
J: TRBJ2-1
V: TRBV30
size: -
CDR3: CAWSWGSVVNEQFF
DNA: TGTGCCTGGAGTTGGGGGTCCGTAGTGAATGAGCAGTTCTTC

D: TRBD2
J: TRBJ2-1
V: TRBV2
size: -
CDR3: CASMTLAGGNEQFF
DNA: TGTGCCAGCATGACCTTAGCGGGGGGAAATGAGCAGTTCTTC

D: -
J: TRBJ1-1
V: TRBV14
size: -
CDR3: CASSQDLGTEAFF
DNA: TGTGCCAGCAGCCAAGATCTAGGCACTGAAGCTTTCTTT

D: -
J: TRBJ1-1
V: TRBV7-5
size: -
CDR3: CARSRQQGARDTEAFF
DNA: TGTGCCAGAAGCCGCCAACAGGGGGCGCGGGACACTGAAGCTTTCTTT

D: -
J: TRBJ2-7
V: TRBV5-5
size: -
CDR3: CASSLDGATYEQYF
DNA: TGTGCCAGCAGCTTGGATGGAGCGACCTACGAGCAGTACTTC

D: -
J: TRBJ2-7
V: TRBV7-2
size: few
CDR3: CASGRSYEQYF
DNA: TGTGCCAGCGGACGCTCCTACGAGCAGTACTTC

D: -
J: TRBJ1-2
V: TRBV4-3
size: few
CDR3: CASSQEIQGHYGYTF
DNA: TGCGCCAGCAGCCAAGAGATCCAGGGGCACTATGGCTACACCTTC

D: -
J: TRBJ1-5
V: TRBV10-3
size: -
CDR3: CAISANPNQPQHF
DNA: TGTGCCATCAGTGCCAACCCAAACCAGCCCCAGCATTTT

D: -
J: TRBJ2-2
V: TRBV5-1
size: -
CDR3: CASPPGATGELFF
DNA: TGCGCCAGCCCCCCCGGAGCCACCGGGGAGCTGTTTTTT

D: TRBD1
J: TRBJ2-7
V: TRBV7-3
size: few
CDR3: CASSTVGTGYYEQYF
DNA: TGTGCCAGCAGCACCGTCGGGACAGGGTACTACGAGCAGTACTTC

D: TRBD1
J: TRBJ1-4
V: TRBV5-5
size: -
CDR3: CASRPRGTNEKLFF
DNA: TGTGCCAGCAGACCCAGGGGGACTAATGAAAAACTGTTTTTT

D: -
J: TRBJ2-1
V: TRBV4-2
size: -
CDR3: CASSQQGPLDSEQFF
DNA: TGTGCCAGCAGCCAACAGGGTCCCCTGGATAGTGAGCAGTTCTTC

D: -
J: TRBJ2-7
V: TRBV28
size: -
CDR3: CASSLDSYEQYF
DNA: TGTGCCAGCAGTTTAGACAGCTACGAGCAGTACTTC

D: -
J: TRBJ1-2
V: TRBV7-9
size: -
CDR3: CASSLRGVDGYTF
DNA: TGTGCCAGCAGCTTACGCGGGGTGGATGGCTACACCTTC

D: TRBD2
J: TRBJ2-1
V: TRBV6-1
size: -
CDR3: CASSEDPSSRGVGNEQFF
DNA: TGTGCCAGCAGTGAAGATCCTAGTAGCCGGGGGGTTGGCAATGAGCAGTTCTTC

D: -
J: TRBJ2-7
V: TRBV5-1
size: -
CDR3: CASSLGGGPASTEQYF
DNA: TGCGCCAGCTCCCTCGGTGGGGGGCCCGCGTCGACCGAGCAGTACTTC

D: -
J: TRBJ1-1
V: TRBV7-7
size: once
CDR3: CASSLALGTEAFF
DNA: TGTGCCAGCAGCTTAGCGTTGGGCACTGAAGCTTTCTTT

D: TRBD1
J: TRBJ1-2
V: TRBV6-5
size: -
CDR3: CASSLLQGRGYTF
DNA: TGTGCCAGCAGTCTACTACAGGGGCGCGGCTACACCTTC

D: -
J: TRBJ1-5
V: TRBV30
size: -
CDR3: CAWGGDSNQPQHF
DNA: TGTGCCTGGGGAGGGGATAGCAATCAGCCCCAGCATTTT

D: TRBD1
J: TRBJ1-1
V: TRBV7-8
size: -
CDR3: CASSSTTGAYTEAFF
DNA: TGTGCCAGCAGCTCAACCACAGGGGCCTACACTGAAGCTTTCTTT

D: TRBD1
J: TRBJ2-1
V: TRBV4-2
size: once
CDR3: CASSQPGTGGRNEQFF
DNA: TGTGCCAGCAGCCAACCAGGGACAGGGGGCCGTAATGAGCAGTTCTTC

D: TRBD1
J: TRBJ1-1
V: TRBV5-5
size: -
CDR3: CASIAGGEAFF
DNA: TGTGCCAGCATTGCAGGGGGGGAAGCTTTCTTT

D: TRBD1
J: TRBJ2-3
V: TRBV2
size: -
CDR3: CAGMRGRNTDTQYF
DNA: TGTGCCGGGATGAGGGGGCGAAACACAGATACGCAGTATTTT

D: TRBD1
J: TRBJ2-3
V: TRBV27
size: -
CDR3: CASSLSPGGAGGTDTQYF
DNA: TGTGCCAGCAGTTTATCCCCAGGGGGAGCTGGGGGCACAGATACGCAGTATTTT

D: TRBD2
J: TRBJ2-5
V: TRBV9
size: -
CDR3: CASSVEGTSGETQYF
DNA: TGTGCCAGCAGCGTAGAGGGGACTAGCGGAGAGACCCAGTACTTC

D: -
J: TRBJ1-2
V: TRBV11-1
size: -
CDR3: CASSLVPEGNYGYTF
DNA: TGTGCCAGCAGCTTAGTTCCAGAGGGGAACTATGGCTACACCTTC

D: TRBD2
J: TRBJ2-3
V: TRBV7-3
size: -
CDR3: CASSLTREGTDTQYF
DNA: TGTGCCAGCAGCTTAACCCGGGAGGGCACAGATACGCAGTATTTT

D: TRBD1
J: TRBJ2-7
V: TRBV19
size: few
CDR3: CASGSAGGYEQYF
DNA: TGTGCCAGCGGGTCGGCAGGGGGCTACGAGCAGTACTTC

D: TRBD2
J: TRBJ2-5
V: TRBV6-6
size: -
CDR3: CASSYFAGGTSQYF
DNA: TGTGCCAGCAGTTATTTCGCGGGGGGTACGTCCCAGTACTTC

D: -
J: TRBJ2-1
V: TRBV4-2
size: -
CDR3: CASSQDWQADEQFF
DNA: TGTGCCAGCAGCCAAGACTGGCAGGCGGATGAGCAGTTCTTC

D: TRBD1
J: TRBJ1-5
V: TRBV10-3
size: -
CDR3: CAISGGTGIGFDQPQHF
DNA: TGTGCCATCAGTGGAGGGACAGGGATAGGATTTGATCAGCCCCAGCATTTT

D: -
J: TRBJ1-5
V: TRBV28
size: -
CDR3: CASSFGRLQPQHF
DNA: TGTGCCAGCAGTTTTGGGAGACTTCAGCCCCAGCATTTT

D: -
J: TRBJ2-7
V: TRBV28
size: -
CDR3: CASSFGTGGEQYF
DNA: TGTGCCAGCAGTTTCGGTACCGGAGGGGAGCAGTACTTC

D: -
J: TRBJ1-6
V: TRBV28
size: -
CDR3: CASSLRSQAGSTSPLHF
DNA: TGTGCCAGCAGTTTACGATCCCAGGCAGGGAGCACTTCACCCCTCCACTTT

D: -
J: TRBJ2-7
V: TRBV6-5
size: -
CDR3: CASSYSGSYEQYF
DNA: TGTGCCAGCAGTTACTCGGGTTCCTACGAGCAGTACTTC

D: -
J: TRBJ2-5
V: TRBV6-5
size: -
CDR3: CASSRGLGRETQYF
DNA: TGTGCCAGCAGCCGCGGCCTCGGTCGAGAGACCCAGTACTTC

D: TRBD1
J: TRBJ1-1
V: TRBV7-8
size: -
CDR3: CASSSSTGARMNTEAFF
DNA: TGTGCCAGCAGCTCAAGCACAGGGGCCCGCATGAACACTGAAGCTTTCTTT

D: -
J: TRBJ1-4
V: TRBV28
size: -
CDR3: CASSLSIEKLFF
DNA: TGTGCCAGCAGTTTGTCAATAGAAAAACTGTTTTTT

D: -
J: TRBJ1-1
V: TRBV7-3
size: -
CDR3: CASSLIREKNTEAFF
DNA: TGTGCCAGCAGCTTAATCCGGGAAAAGAACACTGAAGCTTTCTTT

D: -
J: TRBJ1-4
V: TRBV4-3
size: -
CDR3: CASSQVWGAGEKLFF
DNA: TGCGCCAGCAGCCAAGTCTGGGGGGCGGGCGAAAAACTGTTTTTT

D: -
J: TRBJ2-1
V: TRBV29-1
size: -
CDR3: CSVGETGSYNEQFF
DNA: TGCAGCGTTGGGGAGACCGGCTCCTACAATGAGCAGTTCTTC

D: -
J: TRBJ1-3
V: TRBV10-3
size: few
CDR3: CAISEDRLNTIYF
DNA: TGTGCCATCAGTGAGGACAGGCTAAACACCATATATTTT

D: TRBD2
J: TRBJ2-5
V: TRBV10-3
size: -
CDR3: CATSGGQETQYF
DNA: TGTGCCACTAGCGGGGGGCAAGAGACCCAGTACTTC